This TCR beta chain is from a study of T cells expressing NK-cell markers. On the study more broadly: Sorted CD3+CD56+NKG2C+, CD3+CD56+NKG2C- and CD3+CD56-NKG2C+ T cells supplied TCR beta repertoires. There were seven HCMV-seropositive donors and one seronegative donor among the eight sequenced.

Generation of TCR beta cDNA was performed by 5'RACE template switching incorporating UMIs. Reanalyzing the 5' RACE reads, TCRdb keeps one entry per CDR3 protein, without DNA. This table lists 400,000 to 450,000 distinct CDR3 sequences. The sequence was obtained from a woman aged 18 to 75 in good health. The sample was blood T cells: a sorted CD56 or NKG2C T cell subset, CD4+ or CD8+ T cells, or bulk PBMC T cells (not recorded which).

Here the CDR3 reads CASSPQGLRSNEQFF. This chain uses TRBV9 with TRBJ2-1; lacking DNA, the TRBD1 call made by TCRdb goes unchecked. This CDR3 is built from 15 residues. Germline CDR1 reads SGDLS; CDR2 reads YYNGEE. Full variable domain (rest looked up from reference TRBV9 and TRBJ2-1): DSGVTQTPKHLITATGQRVTLRCSPRSGDLSVYWYQQSLDQGLQFLIQYYNGEERAKGNILERFSAQQFPDLHSELNLSSLELGDSALYFCASSPQGLRSNEQFFGPGTRLTVL.